Following are 27 T cell receptor beta chains from one sample sequenced in a study of Graves' ophthalmopathy and Graves' hyperthyroidism. Using RNA transcripts, the TCR beta CDR3 regions were amplified. An opening RT-PCR round employed HTBI primers and preceded a second-round multiplex PCR. TCRdb independently ran MiXCR on the multiplex PCR reads; one entry per CDR3 protein. The repertoire has over 450,000 distinct CDR3 sequences, around 15% of them found once; the top ten carry 9.5% to 10%. The sequencing input was blood. The source is a woman aged 25 to 45 with Graves' ophthalmopathy.

There are many counts of this clonotype. The rearrangement links TRBV6-4 to TRBJ2-5, with TRBD2 matching over 7 bases. CDR1 is MRHNA and CDR2 is SNTAGT in the germline V gene. This CDR3 comprises 15 residues. V lost 3 bases to trimming and J lost 4 bases; unmatched junction nucleotides: 8. In DNA, the CDR3 is TGTGCCAGCAGTGAGGAGGCGGGAGCAGGAGAGACCCAGTACTTC. Its translation: CASSEEAGAGETQYF.

This clonotype was recorded many times. The chain uses TRBV7-8 and TRBJ1-5; weak D call: TRBD1 (5 bases). The CDR3 is made up of 13 amino acids. Trimming left V 6 bases short and J 6 bases short, with 12 bases between. Germline-derived CDR1 and CDR2 are SGHVS and FQNEAQ. The DNA of the CDR3 is TGTGCCAGCAGTTTCGTAGGGGTTCAGCCCCAGCATTTT. Its translation: CASSFVGVQPQHF. Based on the CDR3 plus reference TRBV7-8 and TRBJ1-5, the full variable domain is GAGVSQSPRYKVAKRGQDVALRCDPISGHVSLFWYQQALGQGPEFLTYFQNEAQLDKSGLPSDRFFAERPEGSVSTLKIQRTQQEDSAVYLCASSFVGVQPQHFGDGTRLSIL.

The chain carries TRBV20-1 and TRBJ1-1; D is unresolved. Germline values: CDR1 DFQATT, CDR2 SNEGSKA (reference sequence). This CDR3 has 12 residues. The CDR3 here is CRVQSPNTEAFF. The CDR3 DNA follows: TGCAGAGTCCAGTCTCCGAACACTGAAGCTTTCTTT.

This clonotype was observed at least ten times. This chain joins TRBV10-3 and TRBJ2-7; 7 bases line up with TRBD2. CDR3 length equals 13 residues. Trimming removed 6 bases from V and 3 bases from J; junction bases left unmatched: 5. CDR1 and CDR2 (germline): ENHRY, SYGVKD. The CDR3 here is CAIRIAGDYEQYF. The CDR3 region has the DNA TGTGCCATCAGGATAGCGGGCGACTACGAGCAGTACTTC.

This clonotype has ten or more counts. The chain recombines TRBV29-1 with TRBJ2-6; D gene ambiguous. CDR3 size: 16 residues. CDR1 and CDR2 (germline): SQVTM, ANQGSEA. Trimming shortened V by 0 bases and J by 1 base, and 10 bases separated the two germline ends. CDR3 DNA sequence: TGCAGCGTTGAAGATCTTCAAGGGTCTGGGGCCAACGTCCTGACTTTC. Protein sequence: CSVEDLQGSGANVLTF.

This clonotype has at least ten counts. V usage is TRBV20-1 and J usage is TRBJ1-1; 9 bases agree with TRBD1. With 6 bases clipped from V and 1 base from J, the junction kept 6 bases outside the gene matches. CDR1 and CDR2 (germline): DFQATT, SNEGSKA (reference sequence). The CDR3 is 14 amino acids. The CDR3 spells CSAEGGQGNTEAFF. In DNA form, the CDR3 reads TGCAGTGCGGAAGGGGGACAGGGGAACACTGAAGCTTTCTTT.

This rearrangement joins TRBV6-1 to TRBJ2-7, with 9 positions matching TRBD2. Germline values: CDR1 MNHNS, CDR2 SASEGT. J was trimmed by 0 bases and V by 8 bases; bases with no gene match: 5. This CDR3 is 14 amino acids long. CDR3 region: CASAGTSRSYEQYF. The DNA for the CDR3 is TGTGCCAGCGCTGGGACTAGCCGCTCCTACGAGCAGTACTTC.

This clonotype was found many times. J is TRBJ1-1 and V is TRBV12-3 or TRBV12-4, with 7 positions matching TRBD1. The CDR3 is 15 residues long. The ends lost 5 bases at V and 4 bases at J; junction bases unmatched: 10. The CDR3 sequence: CASSVRQGGSTEAFF. CDR3 bases: TGTGCCAGCAGTGTCCGACAGGGAGGTAGCACTGAAGCTTTCTTT.

This clonotype came up many times. The rearrangement links TRBV19 to TRBJ1-5, with D maybe TRBD1 (6 bases). With 6 bases removed from V and 2 bases from J, the gap between germline ends came to 14 bases. The germline CDR1 and CDR2 sequences are LNHDA and SQIVND (reference sequence). This CDR3 has 15 residues. CDR3 in DNA: TGTGCCAGTAGCAGAACAGGGTTTGGCAATCAGCCCCAGCATTTT. Its translation is CASSRTGFGNQPQHF.

This clonotype was seen repeatedly, ten times or more. The V and J genes are TRBV30 and TRBJ1-1; perhaps TRBD1 as D (6 bases). CDR3 length: 14 amino acids. V lost 3 bases and J 7 bases, leaving 18 bases between the germline ends. Germline assignment: CDR1 GTSNPN and CDR2 SVGIG (reference sequence). CDR3 coding DNA: TGTGCCTGGAGCCGGGGGCAGGGTATGGGTGAAGCTTTCTTT. It is translated as CAWSRGQGMGEAFF.

The rearrangement links TRBV15 to TRBJ1-6; 8 bases are shared with TRBD1. The J segment lost 2 bases and the V segment lost 1 base, leaving 22 bases of the junction unmatched. The CDR3 consists of 23 residues. Germline-derived CDR1 and CDR2 are LNHNV and YYDKDF (reference sequence). This chain's CDR3 is CATSRVWTGMFGRANPYNSPLHF. The CDR3 nucleotides read TGTGCCACCAGCAGAGTATGGACAGGGATGTTTGGCCGGGCCAATCCCTATAATTCACCCCTCCACTTT.

The table lists this clonotype with many counts. The gene calls are TRBV27 and TRBJ2-2; TRBD1 agrees at 9 bases. Germline V lookup: CDR1 MNHEY, CDR2 SMNVEV (reference sequence). V gave up 6 bases and J gave up 2 bases; unmatched junction bases: 10. This CDR3 comprises 17 residues. As DNA, the CDR3 is TGTGCCAGCAGGGCCGGGACAGGGACGGTTAACACCGGGGAGCTGTTTTTT. It codes for CASRAGTGTVNTGELFF.

Here the CDR3 DNA reads TGTGCCAGCAGCTCCGGGACAGGGTACACTGGGGCCAACGTCCTGACTTTC. Translation gives CASSSGTGYTGANVLTF. The chain employs TRBV6-1 and TRBJ2-6; 9 nucleotides line up with TRBD1. The germline CDR1 and CDR2 sequences are MNHNS and SASEGT. The CDR3 runs 17 residues. The ends lost 6 bases at V and 2 bases at J; junction bases unmatched: 8.

As to this clonotype: Just one base apart from a much larger clone, this may be a read error. This chain links TRBV3-1 with TRBJ2-7; D is unclear. The CDR3 is made up of 12 amino acids. Germline V lookup: CDR1 LGHDT, CDR2 YNNKEL (reference sequence). The CDR3 DNA sequence: TGTGCCAGCAGCCAAGTGGCTTACGAGCAGCACTTC. Its translation is CASSQVAYEQHF.

There are a few counts of this clonotype. The V gene is TRBV6-1, the J gene TRBJ2-7, with TRBD1 identical over 7 bases. J lost 7 bases, V lost 8 bases, and 11 bases had no gene match. The CDR3 is 13 amino acids. CDR1 MNHNS and CDR2 SASEGT come from the germline V gene. The CDR3 loop reads CASQQTGRSEQYF. The DNA for the CDR3 is TGTGCCAGCCAACAGACAGGGAGATCTGAGCAGTACTTC.

This clonotype was recorded many times. The V call is TRBV20-1, the J call TRBJ1-5; D is ambiguous. Germline loops: CDR1 DFQATT, CDR2 SNEGSKA (reference sequence). The CDR3 runs to 13 residues. V dropped 3 bases and J dropped 5 bases, with 11 bases sitting between them. The CDR3 DNA reads as TGCAGTGCTAGTCTGGGTTATGATCAGCCCCAGCATTTT. Residues: CSASLGYDQPQHF.

This chain links TRBV12-3 or TRBV12-4 with TRBJ2-3; D not resolved. Trimming cost V 1 base and J 2 bases, with 7 bases left between them. CDR3 length equals 14 residues. The CDR3 reads CASSLGGPTDTQYF. The CDR3 DNA reads as TGTGCCAGCAGTTTAGGAGGCCCCACAGATACGCAGTATTTT.

This clonotype was recorded at least ten times. The chain recombines TRBV11-2 with TRBJ1-1; a weak D match, TRBD1 (5 bases). The germline CDR1 and CDR2 sequences are SGHAT and FQNNGV. The ends were cut back, 1 base at V and 11 bases at J, with 17 bases in the middle. The CDR3 loop spans 14 amino acids. The CDR3, as DNA: TGTGCCAGCAGCTTAGTGGGCAATCAGGGAGGGGCTTTCTTT. As protein: CASSLVGNQGGAFF.

This clonotype was detected ten times or more. The rearrangement joins TRBV12-3 or TRBV12-4 to TRBJ1-1, with D perhaps TRBD1 (5 bases). This CDR3 has 12 amino acids. V was pared by 7 bases and J by 6 bases, with 12 bases between. The CDR3 spells CASTLGGAEAFF. In nucleotides, the CDR3 is TGTGCCAGCACCTTGGGGGGGGCTGAAGCTTTCTTT.

This clonotype has at least ten counts. The V call is TRBV7-9, the J call TRBJ1-2; D ambiguous. The CDR3 is 12 residues long. Germline V gene data show CDR1 as SEHNR and CDR2 as FQNEAQ (reference sequence). Trimming left V 5 bases short and J 5 bases short, with 9 bases between. As DNA, the CDR3 is TGTGCCAGCAGCCCCACCCTGTATGGCTACACCTTC. It encodes CASSPTLYGYTF.

This chain links TRBV12-3 or TRBV12-4 with TRBJ1-2, with TRBD1 matching 7 bases. V dropped 6 bases and J dropped 4; count of bases not matched to a gene: 11. The CDR3 is 15 residues long. The CDR3 sequence is CASSTGQERRYGYTF. DNA of the CDR3: TGTGCCAGCAGCACTGGACAGGAACGTCGCTATGGCTACACCTTC.

The chain has TRBV6-1 and TRBJ1-1; 9 bases map to TRBD1. The germline V gene has CDR1 MNHNS and CDR2 SASEGT. V shed 4 bases, J shed 6 bases, and the junction held 6 bases outside the gene matches. The CDR3 is 14 residues long. The CDR3 loop is CASSGGQGAAEAFF. The CDR3 nucleotides read TGTGCCAGCAGTGGGGGACAGGGTGCGGCTGAAGCTTTCTTT.

This clonotype has at least ten counts. The V and J genes are TRBV6-4 and TRBJ2-7; 12 nucleotides match TRBD1. Per the germline V gene, CDR1 is MRHNA and CDR2 is SNTAGT. This CDR3 has 17 residues. With V trimmed by 5 bases and J by 3 bases, 11 bases remained unmatched. The CDR3 region is CASSTQGQGASNYEQYF. The CDR3 DNA reads TGTGCCAGCAGTACTCAGGGACAGGGGGCTTCCAACTACGAGCAGTACTTC.

This clonotype showed up many times. The gene calls are TRBV5-1 and TRBJ1-6; tentatively, D is TRBD1 (5 bases). Per the germline V gene, CDR1 is SGHRS and CDR2 is YFSETQ. CDR3 length equals 15 residues. V gave up 5 bases and J gave up 10 bases, with 19 bases separating them. This CDR3 reads CASSIPETRGSPLHF. CDR3 sequence (DNA): TGCGCCAGCAGTATACCGGAGACTCGGGGGTCACCCCTCCACTTT. Full variable domain (remainder filled in from reference TRBV5-1 and TRBJ1-6): KAGVTQTPRYLIKTRGQQVTLSCSPISGHRSVSWYQQTPGQGLQFLFEYFSETQRNKGNFPGRFSGRQFSNSRSEMNVSTLELGDSALYLCASSIPETRGSPLHFGNGTRLTVT.

This clonotype was seen more than once but under ten times. The gene calls are TRBV20-1 and TRBJ2-7, with 8 bases matching TRBD2. The CDR3 sequence is 15 residues long. Germline trimming cut 6 bases from V and 0 bases from J; bases unmatched to any gene: 10. Germline values: CDR1 DFQATT, CDR2 SNEGSKA (reference sequence). The CDR3 region has the DNA TGCAGTGCCACGCCATTGCGGGGGGCCTCCTACGAGCAGTACTTC. Protein sequence: CSATPLRGASYEQYF.

This chain links TRBV12-3 or TRBV12-4 with TRBJ1-5; D perhaps matches TRBD1 (6 bases). The ends were cut back, 8 bases at V and 2 bases at J, with 19 bases in the middle. The CDR3 totals 16 residues. CDR3 DNA sequence: TGTGCCAGCCAACAAGGAGGACAGTTGGGCAATCAGCCCCAGCATTTT. Protein sequence: CASQQGGQLGNQPQHF.

This clonotype came up many times. The genes are TRBV29-1 and TRBJ1-2, with D possibly being TRBD1 (6 bases). The V end was cut by 4 bases, the J end by 2 bases, with 14 bases between. Germline assignment: CDR1 SQVTM and CDR2 ANQGSEA. This CDR3 has 14 amino acids. The CDR3 DNA reads as TGCAGCGTTGGACCCCGGCAGGGGAACTATGGCTACACCTTC. Encoded protein: CSVGPRQGNYGYTF.